One and the same sample provided the 18 T cell receptor beta chains below, sequenced in a study of CXCR4 blockade with PD-1 therapy in pancreatic cancer. This table comes from immunoSEQ multiplex PCR, and its TCRdb copy is limited to in-frame clones, with some not included. The sample has under 3,000 clones; around 44% are singletons. Sequencing was carried out using tumor tissue. The source is a human donor with pancreatic ductal adenocarcinoma.

The chain couples TRBV19 to TRBJ2-7; no definite D call. V was clipped by 3 bases and J by 2 bases, with 8 bases between them. This CDR3 comprises 13 residues. CDR1 is LNHDA, CDR2 SQIVND, per germline (reference sequence). CDR3 nucleotides: TGTGCCAGTAGTATTGGGGTCACCTACGAGCAGTACTTC. Protein: CASSIGVTYEQYF.

A few counts support this clone. This sequence joins TRBV11-3 and TRBJ2-1; 7 nucleotides line up with TRBD1. This CDR3 has 16 amino acids. V shed 2 bases and J 2 bases; nucleotides not matched to a gene: 6. Germline assignment: CDR1 SGHNT and CDR2 YENEEA. CDR3 residues: CASSLYGQETYNEQFF. The CDR3 DNA reads TGTGCCAGCAGCTTATATGGACAGGAGACCTACAATGAGCAGTTCTTC.

The V call is TRBV30, the J call TRBJ2-7; tentatively, D is TRBD1 or TRBD2 (6 bases each). CDR3 length equals 12 residues. From germline, CDR1 is GTSNPN and CDR2 SVGIG (reference sequence). The germline V and J ends were trimmed by 1 base and 6 bases, with 10 bases remaining between them. The CDR3 DNA follows: TGTGCCTGGAGTGCACAGGGAGGCGAGCAGTACGTC. This translates into CAWSAQGGEQYV.

This clone is medium-sized. The chain combines TRBV6-8 with TRBJ1-5, with no clear D. The V and J ends lost 6 bases and 1 base respectively, with 10 bases between them. This CDR3 has 14 residues. Germline lookup yields CDR1 MNHGY and CDR2 SAAAGT. The CDR3 spells CASRRGNSNQPQHF. CDR3 nucleotide sequence: TGTGCCAGCAGGCGAGGGAACAGCAATCAGCCCCAGCATTTT.

This rearrangement joins TRBV9 to TRBJ1-4; D remains unclear. Germline V lookup: CDR1 SGDLS, CDR2 YYNGEE. Trimming cost V 5 bases and J 8 bases, with 22 bases left between them. The CDR3 totals 16 residues. Written as DNA, the CDR3 is TGTGCCAGCAGAGCCGGGCCGCGGATCGGGTACGAAAAACTGTTTTTT. Residues: CASRAGPRIGYEKLFF.

V gene TRBV18 combines with J gene TRBJ1-6; no clear D. CDR3 length: 15 amino acids. From germline, CDR1 is KGHSH and CDR2 LQKENI. Between the trimmed V and J ends, which lost 3 bases and 3 bases, there was a span of 9 bases. Written as DNA, the CDR3 is TGTGCCAGCTCACCGAGGACGGACTATAATTCACCCCTCCACTTT. Its protein product is CASSPRTDYNSPLHF.

V is TRBV29-1 and J is TRBJ1-5; D possibly corresponds to TRBD1 (5 bases). The V end was cut by 6 bases, the J end by 4 bases, with 10 bases between. CDR1 is SQVTM and CDR2 is ANQGSEA in the germline V gene. The CDR3 is 12 residues long. CDR3 DNA sequence: TGCAGCGTCGGACATTTAAATCAGCCCCAGCATTTT. Amino acids: CSVGHLNQPQHF.

J is TRBJ2-1 and V is TRBV22-1. TRBV22-1 is annotated as a pseudogene. The CDR3 sequence is 14 residues long. CDR3 coding DNA: TGTGCCAGCAGTTTGGGACCAACCTACAATGAGCAGTTCTTC. Translated, it gives CASSLGPTYNEQFF.

The chain uses TRBV19 and TRBJ1-2; 8 bases are a match to TRBD1. Per germline, CDR1 LNHDA and CDR2 SQIVND (reference sequence). There are 13 residues in the CDR3. Trimming removed 10 bases from V and 5 bases from J; junction bases left unmatched: 9. The CDR3 protein is CATQTGERYGYTF. The CDR3 nucleotides are TGTGCCACCCAGACAGGGGAACGATATGGCTACACCTTC. The full variable domain, completed using reference TRBV19 and TRBJ1-2, is DGGITQSPKYLFRKEGQNVTLSCEQNLNHDAMYWYRQDPGQGLRLIYYSQIVNDFQKGDIAEGYSVSREKKESFPLTVTSAQKNPTAFYLCATQTGERYGYTFGSGTRLTVV.

This chain connects TRBV6-8 to TRBJ2-6; TRBD2 agrees at 10 bases. The J segment lost 0 bases and the V segment lost 6 bases, leaving 5 bases of the junction unmatched. The length of the CDR3 is 17 residues. CDR1 MNHGY and CDR2 SAAAGT come from the germline V gene. DNA for the CDR3: TGTGCCAGCAGGGGGACTAGCGCTAGCTCTGGGGCCAACGTCCTGACTTTC. Translating it yields CASRGTSASSGANVLTF.

By proportion, this clone is large. The V call is TRBV1, the J call TRBJ1-1; TRBD1 reflects the table's D call only, with no check against the DNA. TRBV1 is a pseudogene locus. The CDR3 consists of 16 residues. CDR3 residues: CASSQEGQPLNTEAFF. CDR3 nucleotide sequence: TGCGCCAGCAGCCAAGAGGGACAGCCGTTGAACACTGAAGCTTTCTTT.

The chain has TRBV29-1 and TRBJ1-1, with 7 bases identical to TRBD1. Germline V gene sequence: CDR1 SQVTM, CDR2 ANQGSEA. This CDR3 has 13 amino acids. Trimming took 6 bases from V and 3 from J; bases not matched to a gene: 7. CDR3 DNA: TGCAGCGTGGGGGGGACAGTTGACACTGAAGCTTTCTTT. Translated: CSVGGTVDTEAFF.

This clone was counted once. V is TRBV18 and J is TRBJ2-1, with D maybe TRBD2 (5 bases). Germline values: CDR1 KGHSH, CDR2 LQKENI. The V end lost 0 bases, the J end lost 4 bases, and 16 bases lay between the germline ends. The CDR3 length is 17 residues. The CDR3 nucleotides are TGTGCCAGCTCACCACCATCTTCGGGGTCTCGGTACAATGAGCAGTTCTTC. Its translation: CASSPPSSGSRYNEQFF.

This clone turned up a few times. V and J are TRBV19 and TRBJ1-3; D is unclear. Germline V gives CDR1 LNHDA, CDR2 SQIVND (reference sequence). The V gene lost 5 bases and the J gene lost 0 bases, with 8 bases spanning the gap. This CDR3 has 14 amino acids. CDR3 sequence reads: CASSWSSSGNTIYF. In nucleotides, the CDR3 is TGTGCCAGTAGTTGGTCGAGCTCTGGAAACACCATATATTTT.

The genes are TRBV14 and TRBJ2-7; TRBD1 matches at 11 bases. The CDR3 is 16 residues long. CDR1 is SGHDN, CDR2 FVKESK, per germline. The junction had 12 bases not matched to a gene; V was cut back by 4 bases and J by 7 bases. This CDR3 reads CASSPLPGQGEEEQYF. The CDR3 coding sequence is TGTGCCAGCAGCCCCCTCCCGGGACAGGGGGAGGAAGAGCAGTACTTC.

This clone is categorized as medium-sized (0.01 to 0.1%). This rearrangement joins TRBV11-3 to TRBJ2-7; 8 nucleotides line up with TRBD1. CDR3 length: 14 amino acids. Looked up from germline, CDR1 is SGHNT and CDR2 is YENEEA. The V segment lost 3 bases and the J segment 4 bases; nucleotides outside the gene matches: 5. CDR3 DNA sequence: TGTGCCAGCAGCTTCGGGACAGGTGCATACGAGCAGTACTTC. Encoded protein: CASSFGTGAYEQYF.

This clone has more than one count but fewer than ten. This chain connects TRBV6-8 to TRBJ1-2, with 7 bases identical to TRBD1. The germline CDR1 and CDR2 sequences are MNHGY and SAAAGT. Losses at the gene ends were 5 bases for V and 8 bases for J; bases not matched to a gene: 14. This CDR3 has 15 amino acids. In DNA, the CDR3 is TGTGCCAGCAGTACAAGGGACAGCCTTAGGATGGGCTACACCTTC. As protein: CASSTRDSLRMGYTF.

This clone came up a few times. This chain joins TRBV6-8 and TRBJ1-3, with D unresolved. Germline V lookup: CDR1 MNHGY, CDR2 SAAAGT. This CDR3 has 14 residues. V dropped 4 bases and J dropped 0 bases, with 7 bases sitting between them. The CDR3 DNA follows: TGTGCCAGCAGTTTGGACCACTCTGGAAACACCATATATTTT. It is translated as CASSLDHSGNTIYF.